The rows below give T cell receptor beta chains drawn from one sample of a study of cytomegalovirus exposure and HLA in healthy donors. Assay: immunoSEQ multiplex PCR; the TCRdb copy retains only in-frame clones and omits some. The sample holds about 150,000 clones; approximately 9% are singletons and the top ten take approximately 1.8%. Sequencing used PBMCs. All receptors derive from a male donor in good health and CMV-seronegative. Both conserved end residues are part of each CDR3. Fields, in order: clone size, J gene, D gene, V gene, CDR3 DNA, CDR3 protein. D genes are given only for firm matches. Clone size is shown for a subset of rows, as once, few, many or a class of expanded clone.

abundance: NA
j_gene: TRBJ2-1
d_gene: NA
v_gene: TRBV5-1
CDR3nt: TGCGCCAGCAGCTTGGTCGGGGACTCCTACAATGAGCAGTTCTTC
CDR3aa: CASSLVGDSYNEQFF

abundance: few
j_gene: TRBJ2-7
d_gene: TRBD1
v_gene: TRBV5-1
CDR3nt: TGCGCCAGCAGCGGAGACAGGGGGCGGGCCAACGAGCAGTACTTC
CDR3aa: CASSGDRGRANEQYF

abundance: few
j_gene: TRBJ2-3
d_gene: NA
v_gene: TRBV25-1
CDR3nt: TGTGCCACCATCTCGCAGGGGTCAGATACGCAGTATTTT
CDR3aa: CATISQGSDTQYF

abundance: few
j_gene: TRBJ1-4
d_gene: NA
v_gene: TRBV4-3
CDR3nt: TGCGCCAGCAGCCAGGATAGGAAAGGGGGTGAAAAACTGTTTTTT
CDR3aa: CASSQDRKGGEKLFF

abundance: few
j_gene: TRBJ1-5
d_gene: NA
v_gene: TRBV30
CDR3nt: TGTGCCTGGAGTGTAGGGGTCCGCTCGGAGCCCCAGCATTTT
CDR3aa: CAWSVGVRSEPQHF

abundance: few
j_gene: TRBJ2-7
d_gene: NA
v_gene: TRBV6-1
CDR3nt: TGTGCCAGCAGCGGGGTCTGGAGCGAGCAGTACTTC
CDR3aa: CASSGVWSEQYF

abundance: NA
j_gene: TRBJ2-1
d_gene: TRBD1
v_gene: TRBV5-4
CDR3nt: TGTGCCAGCCTCCGGTCTGGGACAGGGCACAATGAGCAGTTCTTC
CDR3aa: CASLRSGTGHNEQFF

abundance: few
j_gene: TRBJ1-1
d_gene: TRBD1
v_gene: TRBV6-5
CDR3nt: TGTGCCAGCTTAGGAGGGGGCAGTGAAGCTTTCTTT
CDR3aa: CASLGGGSEAFF

abundance: few
j_gene: TRBJ2-7
d_gene: TRBD2
v_gene: TRBV11-2
CDR3nt: TGTGCCAGCAGCTACGGACTAGCGGTGGTTGAAGAGCAGTACTTC
CDR3aa: CASSYGLAVVEEQYF

abundance: NA
j_gene: TRBJ1-1
d_gene: TRBD1
v_gene: TRBV5-1
CDR3nt: TGCGCCAGCAGCTTGGAAGGGACAGGGGGTGTCACTGAAGCTTTCTTT
CDR3aa: CASSLEGTGGVTEAFF

abundance: few
j_gene: TRBJ1-2
d_gene: NA
v_gene: TRBV9
CDR3nt: TGTGCCAGCAGCCCAACCGGCGGGGGCTCCTATGGCTACACCTTC
CDR3aa: CASSPTGGGSYGYTF

abundance: few
j_gene: TRBJ1-6
d_gene: TRBD1
v_gene: TRBV4-1
CDR3nt: TGCGCCAGCAGCCAATTCACCCCCGGAAGGGACAGTCATTCACCCCTCCACTTT
CDR3aa: CASSQFTPGRDSHSPLHF

abundance: few
j_gene: TRBJ2-7
d_gene: NA
v_gene: TRBV5-1
CDR3nt: TGCGCCAGCAGCTTCTACAGGGACGACTCCTACGAGCAGTACTTC
CDR3aa: CASSFYRDDSYEQYF

abundance: few
j_gene: TRBJ1-3
d_gene: NA
v_gene: TRBV9
CDR3nt: TGTGCCAGCAGCGTAGGAGCAGCGCCCTATTCCTCTGGAAACACCATATATTTT
CDR3aa: CASSVGAAPYSSGNTIYF

abundance: few
j_gene: TRBJ2-7
d_gene: TRBD2
v_gene: TRBV6-1
CDR3nt: TGTGCCAGCAGTCCTCTTAGCGGGAGCTCCTACGAGCAGTACTTC
CDR3aa: CASSPLSGSSYEQYF

abundance: NA
j_gene: TRBJ2-2
d_gene: TRBD2
v_gene: TRBV7-3
CDR3nt: TGTGCCAGCAGCTTAACGGTCGGGAGGGCCCACACCGGGGAGCTGTTTTTT
CDR3aa: CASSLTVGRAHTGELFF

abundance: NA
j_gene: TRBJ1-2
d_gene: TRBD1
v_gene: TRBV27
CDR3nt: TGTGCCAGCAGTTTGAGAGGGACAGCCTATGGCTACACCTTC
CDR3aa: CASSLRGTAYGYTF

abundance: few
j_gene: TRBJ1-2
d_gene: TRBD1
v_gene: TRBV7-3
CDR3nt: TGTGCCAGCAGCTTTGTCCCCGGGACAGGGACGACTAACTATGGCTACACCTTC
CDR3aa: CASSFVPGTGTTNYGYTF

abundance: NA
j_gene: TRBJ1-1
d_gene: NA
v_gene: TRBV7-9
CDR3nt: TGTGCCAGCAGCCCGCGGGGGCACACTGAAGCTTTCTTT
CDR3aa: CASSPRGHTEAFF

abundance: few
j_gene: TRBJ1-4
d_gene: TRBD1
v_gene: TRBV29-1
CDR3nt: TGCAGCGCGGGACAGCCTAATGAAAAACTGTTTTTT
CDR3aa: CSAGQPNEKLFF

abundance: NA
j_gene: TRBJ2-7
d_gene: TRBD1
v_gene: TRBV7-2
CDR3nt: TGTGCCAGCAGCTGGGGACAGGGGGCCTACGAGCAGTACTTC
CDR3aa: CASSWGQGAYEQYF

abundance: few
j_gene: TRBJ1-2
d_gene: NA
v_gene: TRBV29-1
CDR3nt: TGCAGCGTCCCACAGGCAAACTATGGCTACACCTTC
CDR3aa: CSVPQANYGYTF

abundance: few
j_gene: TRBJ1-2
d_gene: TRBD1
v_gene: TRBV28
CDR3nt: TGTGCCAGCAGAGACAGGGGGGGAAACTATGGCTACACCTTC
CDR3aa: CASRDRGGNYGYTF

abundance: NA
j_gene: TRBJ2-4
d_gene: NA
v_gene: TRBV5-1
CDR3nt: TGCGCCAGCAGCCCCACTGGGGCCATTCAGTACTTC
CDR3aa: CASSPTGAIQYF

abundance: once
j_gene: TRBJ1-4
d_gene: NA
v_gene: TRBV7-2
CDR3nt: TGTGCCAGCAGCTTAAATGGGCGGGGGTTGGAAGAAAAACTGTTTTTT
CDR3aa: CASSLNGRGLEEKLFF

abundance: NA
j_gene: TRBJ2-5
d_gene: TRBD2
v_gene: TRBV9
CDR3nt: TGTGCCAGCAGCGTAGACCCTAGCGGAGAGACCCAGTACTTC
CDR3aa: CASSVDPSGETQYF

abundance: NA
j_gene: TRBJ2-2
d_gene: NA
v_gene: TRBV11-3
CDR3nt: TGTGCCAGCAGCCCAGGGGGGTCTTCCACCGGGGAGCTGTTTTTT
CDR3aa: CASSPGGSSTGELFF

abundance: NA
j_gene: TRBJ2-5
d_gene: NA
v_gene: TRBV7-9
CDR3nt: TGTGCCAGCAGCTTAGTGGGGGGGCCCGAAGAGACCCAGTACTTC
CDR3aa: CASSLVGGPEETQYF

abundance: few
j_gene: TRBJ2-7
d_gene: TRBD1
v_gene: TRBV28
CDR3nt: TGTGCCAGCAGCCTCACTGGGACAGGGGGCGAGCAGTACTTC
CDR3aa: CASSLTGTGGEQYF

abundance: NA
j_gene: TRBJ2-7
d_gene: NA
v_gene: TRBV27
CDR3nt: TGTGCCAGCAGTTTTAGTCAAAAGAGCTCCTACGAGCAGTACTTC
CDR3aa: CASSFSQKSSYEQYF

abundance: NA
j_gene: TRBJ2-1
d_gene: NA
v_gene: TRBV30
CDR3nt: TGTGCCTGGAGTCTCGGGTGGGAGCAGTTCTTC
CDR3aa: CAWSLGWEQFF

abundance: NA
j_gene: TRBJ1-1
d_gene: NA
v_gene: TRBV7-2
CDR3nt: TGTGCCAGCAGCTCACGACGACAGATTGAGGCTTTCTTT
CDR3aa: CASSSRRQIEAFF

abundance: few
j_gene: TRBJ1-2
d_gene: TRBD1
v_gene: TRBV4-2
CDR3nt: TGTGCCAGCAGTCCTACACAGGGGGCGCGGAATGGCTACACCTTC
CDR3aa: CASSPTQGARNGYTF

abundance: NA
j_gene: TRBJ1-2
d_gene: NA
v_gene: TRBV19
CDR3nt: TGTGCCAGTAGTGGGCGACAGGCGCCCGCTTCCTATGGCTACACCTTC
CDR3aa: CASSGRQAPASYGYTF

abundance: NA
j_gene: TRBJ2-5
d_gene: NA
v_gene: TRBV7-8
CDR3nt: TGTGCCAGCAGCTTAGCTGGGTTTAAGGAGGCGGAGACCCAGTACTTC
CDR3aa: CASSLAGFKEAETQYF

abundance: NA
j_gene: TRBJ1-1
d_gene: TRBD1
v_gene: TRBV6-5
CDR3nt: TGTGCCTGTCACAGGGGTTGGAATGCTGAAGCTTTCTTT
CDR3aa: CACHRGWNAEAFF

abundance: NA
j_gene: TRBJ2-4
d_gene: TRBD2
v_gene: TRBV30
CDR3nt: TGTGCCTGGAGTCCCACGGTGGGCCGGGAGGGCTACTTC
CDR3aa: CAWSPTVGREGYF

abundance: NA
j_gene: TRBJ1-4
d_gene: NA
v_gene: TRBV21-1
CDR3nt: TGTGCCAGCAGCAAACGCGGACTGGATCAGGAGGCTAATGAAAAACTGTTTTTT
CDR3aa: CASSKRGLDQEANEKLFF

abundance: NA
j_gene: TRBJ2-7
d_gene: TRBD1
v_gene: TRBV2
CDR3nt: TGTGCCAGCAGACTAAACAGGGGGCTTATGTACGAGCAGTACTTC
CDR3aa: CASRLNRGLMYEQYF

abundance: NA
j_gene: TRBJ2-2
d_gene: TRBD1
v_gene: TRBV9
CDR3nt: TGTGCCAGCAGCCCCGGGGACAGAAACACCGGGGAGCTGTTTTTT
CDR3aa: CASSPGDRNTGELFF